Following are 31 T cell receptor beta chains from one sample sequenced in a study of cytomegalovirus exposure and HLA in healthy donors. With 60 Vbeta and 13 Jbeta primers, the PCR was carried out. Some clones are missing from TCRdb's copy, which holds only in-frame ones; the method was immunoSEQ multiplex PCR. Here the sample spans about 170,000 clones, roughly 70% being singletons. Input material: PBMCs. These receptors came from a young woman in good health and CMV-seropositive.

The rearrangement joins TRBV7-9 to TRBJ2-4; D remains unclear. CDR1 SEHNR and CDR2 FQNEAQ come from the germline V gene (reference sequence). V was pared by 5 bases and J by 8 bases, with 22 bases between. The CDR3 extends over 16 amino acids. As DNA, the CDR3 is TGTGCCAGCAGCCCCCGAATCGGTACCCAAAAAGACATTCAGTACTTC. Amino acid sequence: CASSPRIGTQKDIQYF.

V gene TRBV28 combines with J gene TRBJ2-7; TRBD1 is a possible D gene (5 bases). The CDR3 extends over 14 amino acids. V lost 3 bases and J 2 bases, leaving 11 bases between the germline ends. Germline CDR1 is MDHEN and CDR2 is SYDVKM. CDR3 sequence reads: CASSFDGRAYEQYF. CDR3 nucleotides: TGTGCCAGCAGTTTTGACGGCAGGGCCTACGAGCAGTACTTC.

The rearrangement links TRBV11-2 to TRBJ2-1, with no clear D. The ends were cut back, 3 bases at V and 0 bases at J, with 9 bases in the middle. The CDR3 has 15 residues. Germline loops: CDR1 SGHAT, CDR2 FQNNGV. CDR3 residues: CASSFSHSSYNEQFF. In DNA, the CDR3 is TGTGCCAGCAGCTTTTCCCACAGCTCCTACAATGAGCAGTTCTTC.

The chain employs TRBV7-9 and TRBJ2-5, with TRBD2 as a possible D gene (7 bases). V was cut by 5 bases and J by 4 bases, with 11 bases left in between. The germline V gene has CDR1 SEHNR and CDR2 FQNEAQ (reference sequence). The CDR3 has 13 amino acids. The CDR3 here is CASSGGGGETQYF. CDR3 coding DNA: TGTGCCAGCAGCGGGGGCGGGGGAGAGACCCAGTACTTC.

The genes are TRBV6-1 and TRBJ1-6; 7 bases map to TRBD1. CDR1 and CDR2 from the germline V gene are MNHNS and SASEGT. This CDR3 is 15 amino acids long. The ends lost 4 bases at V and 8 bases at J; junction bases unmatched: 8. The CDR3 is CASSAGQAGYSPLHF. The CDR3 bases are TGTGCCAGCAGTGCTGGACAGGCCGGATATTCACCCCTCCACTTT.

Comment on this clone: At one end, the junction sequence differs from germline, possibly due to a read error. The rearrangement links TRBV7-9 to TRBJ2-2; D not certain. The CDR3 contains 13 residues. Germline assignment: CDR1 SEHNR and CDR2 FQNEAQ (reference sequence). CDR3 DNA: TGTTCCAGCAGCTTAATCGGTGCAGGGGAGCTGTTTTTT. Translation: CSSSLIGAGELFF.

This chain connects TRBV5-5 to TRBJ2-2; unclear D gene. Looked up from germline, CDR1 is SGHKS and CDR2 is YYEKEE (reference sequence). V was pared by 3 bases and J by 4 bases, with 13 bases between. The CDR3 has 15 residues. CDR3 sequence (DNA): TGTGCCAGCAGCTCGACAAGTAGTGGCACCGGGGAGCTGTTTTTT. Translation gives CASSSTSSGTGELFF.

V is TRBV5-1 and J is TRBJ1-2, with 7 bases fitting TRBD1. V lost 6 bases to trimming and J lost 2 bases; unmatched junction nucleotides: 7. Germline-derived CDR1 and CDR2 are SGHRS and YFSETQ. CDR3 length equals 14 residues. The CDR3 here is CASTDPTGNYGYTF. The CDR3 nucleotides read TGCGCCAGCACCGACCCGACAGGGAACTATGGCTACACCTTC.

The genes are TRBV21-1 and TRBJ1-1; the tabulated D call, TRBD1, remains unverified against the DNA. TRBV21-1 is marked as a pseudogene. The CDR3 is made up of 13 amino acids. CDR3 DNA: TGTGCCAGCAGCAACCGACAGGGCACTGAAGCTTTCTTT. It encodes CASSNRQGTEAFF.

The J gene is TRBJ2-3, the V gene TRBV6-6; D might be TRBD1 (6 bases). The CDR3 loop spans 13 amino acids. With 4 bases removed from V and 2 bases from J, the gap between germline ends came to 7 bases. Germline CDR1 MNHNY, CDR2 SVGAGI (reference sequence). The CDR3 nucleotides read TGTGCCAGCAGTTGGACAGCCACAGATACGCAGTATTTT. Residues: CASSWTATDTQYF.

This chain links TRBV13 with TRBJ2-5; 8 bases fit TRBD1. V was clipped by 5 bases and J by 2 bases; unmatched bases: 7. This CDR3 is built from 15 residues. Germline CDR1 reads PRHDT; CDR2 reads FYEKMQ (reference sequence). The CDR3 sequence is CASSPGQGKQETQYF. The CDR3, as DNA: TGTGCCAGCAGCCCCGGACAGGGAAAACAAGAGACCCAGTACTTC.

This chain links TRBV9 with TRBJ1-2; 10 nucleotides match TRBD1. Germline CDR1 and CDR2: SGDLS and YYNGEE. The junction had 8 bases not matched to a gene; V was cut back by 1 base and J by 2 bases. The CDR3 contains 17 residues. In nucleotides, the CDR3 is TGTGCCAGCAGCGTACCCGGACAGGGGGGGAAAAACTATGGCTACACCTTC. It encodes CASSVPGQGGKNYGYTF.

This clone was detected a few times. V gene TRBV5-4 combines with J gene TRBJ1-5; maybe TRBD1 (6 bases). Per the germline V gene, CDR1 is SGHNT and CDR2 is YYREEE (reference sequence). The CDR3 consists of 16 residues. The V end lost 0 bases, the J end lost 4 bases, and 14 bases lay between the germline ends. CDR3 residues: CASSLGGGGGNQPQHF. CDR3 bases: TGTGCCAGCAGCTTGGGGGGGGGCGGGGGAAATCAGCCCCAGCATTTT.

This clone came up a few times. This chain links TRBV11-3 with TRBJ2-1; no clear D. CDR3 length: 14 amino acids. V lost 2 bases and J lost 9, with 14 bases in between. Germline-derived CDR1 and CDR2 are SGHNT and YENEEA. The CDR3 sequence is CASSLSPAVGEQFF. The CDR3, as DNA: TGTGCCAGCAGCTTATCCCCCGCGGTCGGTGAGCAGTTCTTC.

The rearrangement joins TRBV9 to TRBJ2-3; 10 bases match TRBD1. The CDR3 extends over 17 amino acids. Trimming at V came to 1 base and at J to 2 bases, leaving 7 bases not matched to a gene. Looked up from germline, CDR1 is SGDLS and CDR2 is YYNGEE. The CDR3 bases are TGTGCCAGCAGCGTACCTCGGACAGGGGGTGTCACAGATACGCAGTATTTT. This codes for CASSVPRTGGVTDTQYF.

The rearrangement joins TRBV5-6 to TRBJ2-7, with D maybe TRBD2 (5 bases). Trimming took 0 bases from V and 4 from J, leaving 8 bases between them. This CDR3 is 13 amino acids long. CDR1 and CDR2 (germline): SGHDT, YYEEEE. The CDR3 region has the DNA TGTGCCAGCAGCTTGGCGGGAATATACGAGCAGTACTTC. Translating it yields CASSLAGIYEQYF.

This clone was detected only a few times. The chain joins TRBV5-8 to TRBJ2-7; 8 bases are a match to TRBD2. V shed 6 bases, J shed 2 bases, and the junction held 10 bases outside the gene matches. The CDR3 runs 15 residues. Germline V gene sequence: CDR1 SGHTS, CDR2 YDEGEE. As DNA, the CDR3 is TGTGCCAGCATTCAGTCGGGGGGGCCAACCTACGAGCAGTACTTC. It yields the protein CASIQSGGPTYEQYF.

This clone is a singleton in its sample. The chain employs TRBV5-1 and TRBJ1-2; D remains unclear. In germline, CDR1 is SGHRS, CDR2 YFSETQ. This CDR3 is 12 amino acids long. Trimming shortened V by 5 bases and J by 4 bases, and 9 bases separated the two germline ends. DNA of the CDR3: TGCGCCAGCAGGCGAGGCACCTATGGCTACACCTTC. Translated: CASRRGTYGYTF.

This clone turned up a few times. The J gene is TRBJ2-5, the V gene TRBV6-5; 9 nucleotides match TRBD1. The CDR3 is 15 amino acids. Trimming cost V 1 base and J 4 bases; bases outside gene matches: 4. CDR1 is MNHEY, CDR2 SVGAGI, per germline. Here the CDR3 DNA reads TGTGCCAGCAGTTACTGGGACAGGGATAGAGAGACCCAGTACTTC. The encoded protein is CASSYWDRDRETQYF.

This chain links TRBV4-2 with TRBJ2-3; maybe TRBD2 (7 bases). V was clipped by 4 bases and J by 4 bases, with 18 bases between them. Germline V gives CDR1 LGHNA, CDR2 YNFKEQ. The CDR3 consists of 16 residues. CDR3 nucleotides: TGTGCCAGCAGCCCGGCGGGGGCCCTTGCCTCAGATACGCAGTATTTT. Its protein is CASSPAGALASDTQYF.

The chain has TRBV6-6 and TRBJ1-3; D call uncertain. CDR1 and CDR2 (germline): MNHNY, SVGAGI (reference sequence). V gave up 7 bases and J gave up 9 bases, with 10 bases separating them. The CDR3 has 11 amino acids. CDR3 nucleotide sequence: TGTGCCAGCAATCGGGAGGGCACCATATATTTT. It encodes CASNREGTIYF.

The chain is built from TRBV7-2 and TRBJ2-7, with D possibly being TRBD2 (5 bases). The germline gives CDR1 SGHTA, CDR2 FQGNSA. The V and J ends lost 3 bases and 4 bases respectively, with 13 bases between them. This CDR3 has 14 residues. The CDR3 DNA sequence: TGTGCCAGCAGCTTTTTTGACTACGATTACGAGCAGTACTTC. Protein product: CASSFFDYDYEQYF.

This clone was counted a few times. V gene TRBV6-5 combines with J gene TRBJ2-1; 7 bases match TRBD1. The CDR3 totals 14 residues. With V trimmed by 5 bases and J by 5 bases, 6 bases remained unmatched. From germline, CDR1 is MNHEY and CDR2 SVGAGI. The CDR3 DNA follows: TGTGCCAGCAGTAGACAGGGCCCGAACAATGAGCAGTTCTTC. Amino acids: CASSRQGPNNEQFF.

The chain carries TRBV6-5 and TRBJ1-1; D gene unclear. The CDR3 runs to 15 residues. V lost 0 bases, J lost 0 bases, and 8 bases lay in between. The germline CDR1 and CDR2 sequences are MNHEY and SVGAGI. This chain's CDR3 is CASSYSTEMNTEAFF. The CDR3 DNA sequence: TGTGCCAGCAGTTACTCCACAGAAATGAACACTGAAGCTTTCTTT.

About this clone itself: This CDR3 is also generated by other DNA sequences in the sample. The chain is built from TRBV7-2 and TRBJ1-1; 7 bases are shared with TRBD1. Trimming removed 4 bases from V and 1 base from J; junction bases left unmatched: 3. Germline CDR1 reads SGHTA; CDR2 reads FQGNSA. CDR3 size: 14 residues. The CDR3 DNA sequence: TGTGCCAGCAGCTGGGGACAGTCGAACACTGAAGCTTTCTTT. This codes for CASSWGQSNTEAFF. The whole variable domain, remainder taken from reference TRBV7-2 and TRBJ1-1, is GAGVSQSPSNKVTEKGKDVELRCDPISGHTALYWYRQSLGQGLEFLIYFQGNSAPDKSGLPSDRFSAERTGGSVSTLTIQRTQQEDSAVYLCASSWGQSNTEAFFGQGTRLTVV.

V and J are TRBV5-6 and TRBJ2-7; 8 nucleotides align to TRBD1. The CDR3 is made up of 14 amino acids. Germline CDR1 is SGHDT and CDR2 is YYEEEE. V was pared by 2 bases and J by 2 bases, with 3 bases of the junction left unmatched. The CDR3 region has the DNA TGTGCCAGCAGCTTAGGACAGGGTCCCTACGAGCAGTACTTC. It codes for CASSLGQGPYEQYF. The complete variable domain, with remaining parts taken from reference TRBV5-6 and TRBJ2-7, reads DAGVTQSPTHLIKTRGQQVTLRCSPKSGHDTVSWYQQALGQGPQFIFQYYEEEERQRGNFPDRFSGHQFPNYSSELNVNALLLGDSALYLCASSLGQGPYEQYFGPGTRLTVT.

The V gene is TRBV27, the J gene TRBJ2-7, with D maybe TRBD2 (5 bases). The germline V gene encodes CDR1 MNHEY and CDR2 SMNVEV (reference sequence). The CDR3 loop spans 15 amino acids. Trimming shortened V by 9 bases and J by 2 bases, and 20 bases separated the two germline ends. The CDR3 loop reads CASAPSGGTTYEQYF. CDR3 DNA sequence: TGTGCCAGTGCCCCGAGCGGAGGAACCACCTACGAGCAGTACTTC.

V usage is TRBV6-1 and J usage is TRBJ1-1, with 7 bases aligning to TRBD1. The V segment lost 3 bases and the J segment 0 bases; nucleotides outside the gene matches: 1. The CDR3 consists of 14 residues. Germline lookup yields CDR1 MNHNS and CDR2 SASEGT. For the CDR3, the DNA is TGTGCCAGCAGTGAGGACAGGATGAACACTGAAGCTTTCTTT. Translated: CASSEDRMNTEAFF.

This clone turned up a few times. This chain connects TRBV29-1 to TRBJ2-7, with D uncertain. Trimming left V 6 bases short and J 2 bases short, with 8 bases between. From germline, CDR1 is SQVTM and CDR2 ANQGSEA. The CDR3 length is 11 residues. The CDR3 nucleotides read TGCAGCGTGGTACTTGCCTACGAGCAGTACTTC. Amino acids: CSVVLAYEQYF.

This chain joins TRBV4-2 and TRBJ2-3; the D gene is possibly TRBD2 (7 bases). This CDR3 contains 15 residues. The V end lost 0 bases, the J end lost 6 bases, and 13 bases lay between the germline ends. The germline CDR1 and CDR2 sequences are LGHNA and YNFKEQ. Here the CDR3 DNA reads TGTGCCAGCAGCCAAGACTGGGGGGGCAGGGATACGCAGTATTTT. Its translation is CASSQDWGGRDTQYF.

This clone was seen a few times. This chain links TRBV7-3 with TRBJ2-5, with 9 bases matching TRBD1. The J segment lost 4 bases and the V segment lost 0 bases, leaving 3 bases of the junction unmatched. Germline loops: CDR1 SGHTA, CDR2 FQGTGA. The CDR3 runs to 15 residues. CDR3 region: CASSLTGTGRETQYF. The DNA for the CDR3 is TGTGCCAGCAGCTTAACGGGGACAGGGAGAGAGACCCAGTACTTC.